The entry that follows covers one T cell receptor beta chain sequence. What it recognizes is unknown. In the same sample, other DNA sequences code for this CDR3. Between the trimmed V and J ends, which lost 3 bases and 5 bases, there was a span of 4 bases. CDR1 MDHEN and CDR2 SYDVKM come from the germline V gene. The CDR3 loop spans 11 amino acids. The entry originates in a study of cytomegalovirus exposure and HLA in healthy donors. In the study overall: From donors who were HLA-typed, an early data release held around 80 million unique TCRs.

Regarding the study as a whole: In an earlier analysis, about 87% or about 30%: the productive usage of most TCR beta V segments. What a later analysis showed was that several of the most significant clusters appeared linked to common viral pathogens.

Vbeta (60) and Jbeta (13) primers were used in the PCR. The protocol was immunoSEQ multiplex PCR, while the TCRdb copy is restricted to in-frame clones and leaves out a portion. The table gives around 210,000 clones; the top ten clones make up 1.1% of it. The chain couples TRBV28 to TRBJ2-5; D gene unclear. Sequencing was performed on PBMCs. This clonotype was sampled from a girl aged 2 to 10 in good health and CMV-seropositive. The CDR3, as DNA: TGTGCCAGCAGTTTGGAGGAGACCCAGTACTTC. Translation gives CASSLEETQYF.